This T cell receptor (beta chain) was retrieved from a study of T cells after posttransplantation cyclophosphamide (dated by TCRdb to the mid-2010s). As for the study more broadly: T cell repertoire reconstitution was tracked by TRB sequencing after myeloablative bone marrow transplantation in which posttransplantation cyclophosphamide was used as GVHD prophylaxis. Antigen receptor sequencing was done on samples from over 30 PTCy-treated patients and from approximately 17 related bone marrow donors of those patients. Blood from every one of the 30 to 40 PTCy patients who had 1-year posttransplant specimens underwent TRB sequencing. Up to 3 additional blood samples from 2 to 5.2 years after transplant were also TRB-sequenced in 3 patients, as was pretransplant blood from 4 patients. TRA and TRB clonality were tightly correlated in roughly ten samples, so subsequent TCR analyses focused on TRB only. Public TRB sequences were compared against a database of over 3,500 sequences linked to responses to pathogens, tumor antigens, self-antigens and alloantigens.

Study-wide conclusions, independent of this receptor: The TRB repertoires of T cells infiltrating skin or GI tract showed only limited overlap with the TRB repertoires of T cells in blood. Donor-recipient similarity was low at 1-2 months but rose over the first year, and later blood repertoires were often dominated by donor CD8+ memory clones. Across around 48 patients, recipient CMV seropositivity and CMV reactivation were highly associated with TRB clonality; PTCy diversity was similar to CNI/methotrexate controls.

TRB sequencing used genomic DNA with the immunoSEQ assay at survey resolution or the hsTCRB kit. Per the original workflow: The immunoSEQ software was used for initial read processing, and the LymphoSeq R package was used for repertoire analyses. Clonality was computed as 1 minus normalized Shannon entropy; Gini coefficient was also calculated for each TRB dataset. Phenotypes of unsorted samples were inferred by mapping TRB sequences from sorted subsets of the recipient or donor onto unsorted samples of the same recipient. TCRdb holds this immuneACCESS table with in-frame rearrangements only. Some clones are missing; in checked studies, unresolved V genes explain under half, and the rest has no known cause. That table supplies the V and J calls and clone size; D and trimming were determined from the DNA. With approximately 1,800 clones recorded, this sample contains no clone counted only once. Clones ranked in the top ten supply roughly an eighth of the sample.

In this sample, this clone turned up many times. Its antigen has not been determined. No per-base quality is available; no much larger clone lies one base away. The sample's treatment or condition, from its label and the paper: high-dose cyclophosphamide on days +3 and +4 as single-agent GVHD prophylaxis. Busulfan and fludarabine conditioning, a related or unrelated marrow graft, and cyclophosphamide on days +3 and +4 were given to PTCy patients. The PTCy-treated patients were enrolled in a prospective multi-institutional clinical trial. Peripheral blood and bone marrow mononuclear cells were isolated by Ficoll-Hypaque density centrifugation and were cryopreserved. This clonotype was sampled from a female patient aged 40-50 years who received an allogeneic stem cell transplant from a related donor, was CMV-positive, and had no GVHD. Some T cells may originate with the graft donor following a transplant. The input for sequencing was PBMCs, taken 32 days after allogeneic stem cell transplant with posttransplant cyclophosphamide.

The bases read TGTGCCACCAGTGATCCCAGGGGGCCTAGCACAGATACGCAGTATTTT. This translates into CATSDPRGPSTDTQYF. The receptor chain draws on TRBV24-1 and TRBJ2-3, with 8 central nucleotides matching TRBD1. For CDR1 and CDR2, the germline V gene lists KGHDR and SFDVKD. V trim: 3 bases; J trim: 0 bases; unmatched bases: 4. The CDR3 contains 16 residues, cysteine and phenylalanine counted. Of all the DNA, just the CDR3 is kept, 48 bases in frame from base 1.